This TCR beta chain was obtained from a study of cytomegalovirus exposure and HLA in healthy donors. The PCR was carried out with 60 Vbeta primers and 13 Jbeta primers. Only in-frame clones appear in the TCRdb table, and some are missing; sequencing was by immunoSEQ multiplex PCR. The data hold 150,000 to 250,000 clones, with roughly 78% observed a single time. General observations from the study: According to a later analysis, donors in an Asian-associated ancestry cluster reportedly had fewer N-insertions than the approximately 730-donor mean. In a later analysis, HLA-associated beta chains showed higher expansion and lower generation probabilities than comparable chains.

CDR3 length equals 14 residues. Per germline, CDR1 SGHNT and CDR2 YENEEA. Trimming removed 3 bases from V and 1 base from J, with 10 bases in between. Note on this clone: Its antigen is still unknown.

The source of this sequence is a girl between 5 and 17 years old in good health and CMV-seropositive. The sample comprised PBMCs. This chain links TRBV11-3 with TRBJ2-7, with D possibly being TRBD1 (5 bases). In nucleotides, the CDR3 is TGTGCCAGCAGCTTTCTAACAGGATCCTACGAGCAGTACTTC. Translated, it gives CASSFLTGSYEQYF.